This T cell receptor (beta chain) was recorded in a study of OX40 agonist ivuxolimab in advanced cancers. Study at large: Ivuxolimab, an agonistic anti-OX40 (CD134) antibody, was given to patients. The mean age was roughly 60 years, ranging from about 20 to 90, with 65% to 90% of participants male. Broader study findings: At doses 0.1 to 3.0 mg/kg, CD4+ and CD8+ clones expanded. It was also the case that some nonresponders had low normalized T-cell clonal expansion.

Here immunoSEQ multiplex PCR was the method, and the copy in TCRdb shows in-frame clones only, minus some. The table shows some 35,000 clones, with 60% to 85% occurring only once. This CDR3 has 16 amino acids. CDR1 MDHEN and CDR2 SYDVKM come from the germline V gene. The V segment lost 4 bases and the J segment 0 bases; nucleotides outside the gene matches: 9. To note about this clone: Its antigen is undetermined.

Here the sequenced sample was CD4+ or CD8+ T cells sorted from blood, taken in a trial of the OX40 agonist ivuxolimab. The clonotype comes from an adult with an advanced solid tumor such as melanoma, head and neck, liver or kidney cancer. The chain recombines TRBV28 with TRBJ2-7; 7 nucleotides agree with TRBD1. CDR3 in DNA: TGTGCCAGCAGTTCCATTCGGGACAGCTTCTCCTACGAGCAGTACTTC. This codes for CASSSIRDSFSYEQYF.